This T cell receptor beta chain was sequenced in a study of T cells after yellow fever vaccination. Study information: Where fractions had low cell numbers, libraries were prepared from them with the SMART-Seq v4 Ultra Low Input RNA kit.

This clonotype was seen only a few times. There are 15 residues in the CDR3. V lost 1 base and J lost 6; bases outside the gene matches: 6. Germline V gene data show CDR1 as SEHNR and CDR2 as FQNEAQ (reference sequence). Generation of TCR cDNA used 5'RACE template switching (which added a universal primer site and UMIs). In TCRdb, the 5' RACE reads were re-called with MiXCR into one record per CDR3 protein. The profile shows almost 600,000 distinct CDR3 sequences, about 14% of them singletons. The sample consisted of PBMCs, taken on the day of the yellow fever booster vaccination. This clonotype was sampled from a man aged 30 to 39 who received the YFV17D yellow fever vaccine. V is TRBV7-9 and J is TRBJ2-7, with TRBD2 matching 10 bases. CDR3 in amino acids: CASSLVVSGRIEQYF. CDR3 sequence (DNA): TGTGCCAGCAGCTTAGTTGTTAGCGGGAGGATCGAGCAGTACTTC.